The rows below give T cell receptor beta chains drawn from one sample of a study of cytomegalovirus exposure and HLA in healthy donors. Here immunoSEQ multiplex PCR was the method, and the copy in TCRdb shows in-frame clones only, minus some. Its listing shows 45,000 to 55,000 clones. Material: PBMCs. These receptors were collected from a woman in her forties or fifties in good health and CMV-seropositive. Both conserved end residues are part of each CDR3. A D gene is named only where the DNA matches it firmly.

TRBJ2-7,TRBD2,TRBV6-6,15,CASSSPSSGGYEQYF,TGTGCCAGCAGTTCGCCTTCTAGCGGGGGCTACGAGCAGTACTTC
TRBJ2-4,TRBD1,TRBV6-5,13,CASRRTGKNIQYF,TGTGCCAGCAGAAGGACAGGCAAAAACATTCAGTACTTC
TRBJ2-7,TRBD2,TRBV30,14,CAWSPGGGGHEQYF,TGTGCCTGGAGTCCCGGGGGGGGCGGGCACGAGCAGTACTTC
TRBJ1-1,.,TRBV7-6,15,CASSLGPGLNTEAFF,TGTGCCAGCAGCTTAGGCCCGGGGTTGAACACTGAAGCTTTCTTT
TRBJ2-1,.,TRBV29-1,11,CSVEVNNEQFF,TGCAGCGTTGAAGTTAACAATGAGCAGTTCTTC
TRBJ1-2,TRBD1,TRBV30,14,CAWSRTGGFYGYTF,TGTGCCTGGTCAAGGACAGGGGGGTTCTATGGCTACACCTTC
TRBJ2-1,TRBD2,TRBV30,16,CAWSLLAGRSYNEQFF,TGTGCCTGGAGTCTTCTAGCGGGAAGGTCCTACAATGAGCAGTTCTTC
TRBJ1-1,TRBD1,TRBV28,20,CASSPPGGRPGGAVNTEAFF,TGTGCCAGCAGTCCACCCGGGGGGAGGCCAGGGGGCGCGGTGAACACTGAAGCTTTCTTT
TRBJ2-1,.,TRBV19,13,CASSIGGWNEQFF,TGTGCCAGTAGTATAGGCGGTTGGAATGAGCAGTTCTTC
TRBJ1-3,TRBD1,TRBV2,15,CASSGLRDSGNTIYF,TGTGCCAGCAGTGGACTCCGGGACAGTGGAAACACCATATATTTT
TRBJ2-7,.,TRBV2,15,CASKPPTDLSYEQYF,TGTGCCAGCAAGCCTCCGACAGACCTCTCCTACGAGCAGTACTTC
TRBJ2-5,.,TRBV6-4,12,CASTTGGETQYF,TGTGCCAGCACGACCGGAGGAGAGACCCAGTACTTC
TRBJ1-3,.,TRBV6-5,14,CASSQKSSGNTIYF,TGTGCCAGCAGCCAAAAGAGCTCTGGAAACACCATATATTTT
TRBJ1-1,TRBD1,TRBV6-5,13,CASGDRGTPEAFF,TGTGCCAGCGGGGACAGGGGGACCCCTGAAGCTTTCTTT